These 14 T cell receptor beta chains share one sample of origin, sequenced in a study of CXCR4 blockade with PD-1 therapy in pancreatic cancer. Libraries were prepared by immunoSEQ multiplex PCR; TCRdb keeps only in-frame clonotypes and omits some of them. Counted here are approximately 150 clones, around 74% occurring once; the ten biggest clones make up 40% to 45%. The material was tumor tissue, obtained before culture. The source is a human donor with pancreatic ductal adenocarcinoma.

This clone was seen only a few times. The V gene is TRBV11-3, the J gene TRBJ1-1; TRBD1 is a possible D gene (5 bases). The CDR3 sequence is 15 residues long. The V gene lost 3 bases and the J gene lost 8 bases, with 19 bases spanning the gap. CDR1 SGHNT and CDR2 YENEEA come from the germline V gene. The CDR3 DNA sequence: TGTGCCAGCAGCTTGGGGGGGTCGGCGATCGTGGAAGCTTTCTTT. Protein sequence: CASSLGGSAIVEAFF.

The V and J genes are TRBV28 and TRBJ2-1; 9 positions agree with TRBD2. The CDR3 totals 15 residues. V lost 6 bases, J lost 0 bases, and 3 bases stayed unmatched. Germline V lookup: CDR1 MDHEN, CDR2 SYDVKM. CDR3 amino acids: CASRREGSSYNEQFF. In nucleotides, the CDR3 is TGTGCCAGCAGGCGGGAGGGGAGCTCCTACAATGAGCAGTTCTTC.

The chain is built from TRBV28 and TRBJ2-4; 8 nucleotides agree with TRBD1. Germline V gives CDR1 MDHEN, CDR2 SYDVKM. CDR3 length: 15 amino acids. V shed 1 base and J 9 bases; nucleotides not matched to a gene: 8. Here the CDR3 DNA reads TGTGCCAGCAGTTTATCAGGGACAGGTCTTGGCATTCAGTACTTC. Residues: CASSLSGTGLGIQYF.

This rearrangement joins TRBV2 to TRBJ2-1; the D is unclear. Per the germline V gene, CDR1 is SNHLY and CDR2 is FYNNEI. Trimming left V 0 bases short and J 10 bases short, with 10 bases between. This CDR3 spans 13 amino acids. This chain's CDR3 is CASSEAAYLEQFF. The CDR3 coding sequence is TGTGCCAGCAGTGAAGCCGCCTACCTCGAGCAGTTCTTC.

V gene TRBV11-3 combines with J gene TRBJ2-7; 9 bases align to TRBD1. CDR3 size: 18 residues. Trimming removed 5 bases from V and 1 base from J; junction bases left unmatched: 15. The germline V gene encodes CDR1 SGHNT and CDR2 YENEEA. The CDR3 sequence is CASSPTDRGPVISYEQYF. The CDR3 nucleotides read TGTGCCAGCAGCCCCACGGACAGGGGACCCGTTATTTCCTACGAGCAGTACTTC. Using reference TRBV11-3 and TRBJ2-7 for the parts outside the CDR3, the full variable domain is EAGVVQSPRYKIIEKKQPVAFWCNPISGHNTLYWYLQNLGQGPELLIRYENEEAVDDSQLPKDRFSAERLKGVDSTLKIQPAELGDSAVYLCASSPTDRGPVISYEQYFGPGTRLTVT.

The chain recombines TRBV30 with TRBJ2-7; D gene unclear. The V gene lost 0 bases and the J gene lost 3 bases, with 9 bases spanning the gap. Per the germline V gene, CDR1 is GTSNPN and CDR2 is SVGIG (reference sequence). The CDR3 covers 13 residues. The CDR3 nucleotides are TGTGCCTGGAGTGTAAGTCTGTACTACGAGCAGTACTTC. This codes for CAWSVSLYYEQYF.

On this clone itself: Mismatch with germline at one junction end may stem from a read error. A base remains ambiguous or unread, so its encoded residue is written X. V usage is TRBV10-2 and J usage is TRBJ1-6; 7 bases match TRBD1. CDR1 WSHSY and CDR2 SAAADI come from the germline V gene. CDR3 size: 15 residues. The CDR3 DNA reads TGCGCCAGCAGCGTAGACAGGGACTATAATTCACCCYTCCACTTT. Translated: CASSVDRDYNSPXHF.

V and J are TRBV6-8 and TRBJ1-1; D call uncertain. The V gene's germline CDR1 is MNHGY and CDR2 SAAAGT. Trimming took off 7 bases at V and 4 bases at J, with 22 bases between the two ends. The CDR3 extends over 16 amino acids. CDR3 coding DNA: TGTGCCAGCAACTCCATCCCCCCGGGAATGAGCACTGAAGCTTTCTTT. Translating it yields CASNSIPPGMSTEAFF.

This clone is hyperexpanded by share. This rearrangement joins TRBV11-3 to TRBJ2-3, with 13 positions matching TRBD2. The V segment lost 5 bases and the J segment 2 bases; nucleotides outside the gene matches: 7. The CDR3 totals 17 residues. The germline gives CDR1 SGHNT, CDR2 YENEEA. CDR3 bases: TGTGCCAGCAGCGGGGCGACTAGCGGGGGGACCACAGATACGCAGTATTTT. Amino acid sequence: CASSGATSGGTTDTQYF. Full variable domain (remainder filled in from reference TRBV11-3 and TRBJ2-3): EAGVVQSPRYKIIEKKQPVAFWCNPISGHNTLYWYLQNLGQGPELLIRYENEEAVDDSQLPKDRFSAERLKGVDSTLKIQPAELGDSAVYLCASSGATSGGTTDTQYFGPGTRLTVL.

The chain joins TRBV6-8 to TRBJ1-5; a weak D match, TRBD1 (5 bases). V lost 7 bases to trimming and J lost 4 bases, with 17 bases between them. The CDR3 runs 15 residues. Germline CDR1 MNHGY, CDR2 SAAAGT. The CDR3 spells CASTLMGRPNQPQHF. The CDR3 coding sequence is TGTGCCAGCACCCTAATGGGGCGGCCGAATCAGCCCCAGCATTTT.

DNA of the CDR3: TGTGCCAGTAGTGATCGGATGAACACTGAAGCTTTCTTT. Its translation: CASSDRMNTEAFF. The chain carries TRBV19 and TRBJ1-1, with D unclear. The ends were cut back, 5 bases at V and 0 bases at J, with 7 bases in the middle. This CDR3 region has 13 residues. Germline values: CDR1 LNHDA, CDR2 SQIVND (reference sequence).

This sequence joins TRBV19 and TRBJ2-7; D is undetermined. CDR1 LNHDA and CDR2 SQIVND come from the germline V gene (reference sequence). The germline V and J ends were trimmed by 1 base and 4 bases, with 14 bases remaining between them. The CDR3 covers 15 residues. The CDR3 coding sequence is TGTGCCAGTAGTATAGCCCTCCCGGGTCTATACGAGCAGTACTTC. Translated: CASSIALPGLYEQYF.

V and J are TRBV11-3 and TRBJ2-7; 8 bases fit TRBD2. J gave up 3 bases and V 1 base, and 8 bases lay outside the gene matches. Germline CDR1 SGHNT, CDR2 YENEEA. The CDR3 contains 16 residues. CDR3: CASSLGREGLVYEQYF. Here the CDR3 DNA reads TGTGCCAGCAGCTTAGGACGCGAGGGACTAGTCTACGAGCAGTACTTC. Full variable domain (rest looked up from reference TRBV11-3 and TRBJ2-7): EAGVVQSPRYKIIEKKQPVAFWCNPISGHNTLYWYLQNLGQGPELLIRYENEEAVDDSQLPKDRFSAERLKGVDSTLKIQPAELGDSAVYLCASSLGREGLVYEQYFGPGTRLTVT.

The V call is TRBV29-1, the J call TRBJ2-3; D might be TRBD2 (5 bases). The CDR3 runs 15 residues. Looked up from germline, CDR1 is SQVTM and CDR2 is ANQGSEA. V was cut by 4 bases and J by 1 base, with 15 bases left in between. CDR3 in amino acids: CSVAVGSGGTDTQYF. CDR3 coding DNA: TGCAGCGTTGCGGTGGGGAGCGGAGGCACAGATACGCAGTATTTT.